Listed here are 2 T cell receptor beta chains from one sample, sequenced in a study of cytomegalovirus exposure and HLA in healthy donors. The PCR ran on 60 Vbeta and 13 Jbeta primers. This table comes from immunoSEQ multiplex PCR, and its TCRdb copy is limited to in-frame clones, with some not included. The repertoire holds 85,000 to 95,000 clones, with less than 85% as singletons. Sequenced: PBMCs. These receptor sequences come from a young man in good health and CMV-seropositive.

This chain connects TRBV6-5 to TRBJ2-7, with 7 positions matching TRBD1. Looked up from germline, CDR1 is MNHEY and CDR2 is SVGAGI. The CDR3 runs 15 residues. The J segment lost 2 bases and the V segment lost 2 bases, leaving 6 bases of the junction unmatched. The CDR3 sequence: CASSYNGQVAYEQYF. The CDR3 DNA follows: TGTGCCAGCAGTTACAATGGACAGGTGGCCTACGAGCAGTACTTC.

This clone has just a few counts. The CDR3 region has the DNA TGCGCCAGCAGCCAATGGGACAGGCCACAAGAGACCCAGTACTTC. It codes for CASSQWDRPQETQYF. The V and J genes are TRBV4-1 and TRBJ2-5; TRBD1 agrees at 8 bases. Germline V gene sequence: CDR1 MGHRA, CDR2 YSYEKL. V lost 2 bases, J lost 2 bases, and 4 bases stayed unmatched. This CDR3 contains 15 residues.